This record concerns one T cell receptor beta chain sequence. As yet, its antigen is unknown. These data are taken from a study of T cell responses to AZD1222 COVID-19 vaccine. For the study at large: Recipients boosted at about 4 weeks or about 12 weeks are pooled.

Data came from immunoSEQ multiplex PCR; TCRdb stores just in-frame clones and leaves some out. Among roughly 110,000 clones listed, roughly nine tenths were seen once. Germline lookup yields CDR1 MNHEY and CDR2 SMNVEV (reference sequence). Trimming left V 6 bases short and J 0 bases short, with 15 bases between. The CDR3 is made up of 15 amino acids. Overall study results and limits: Researchers took repertoire samples only after the peak T cell response had come. It should be noted that donors were predominantly white British and more often female, and clonal diversity was possibly underestimated. Close to half of spike-specific TCRs reportedly recognize unmutated variant regions.

J is TRBJ2-7 and V is TRBV27, with D possibly TRBD2 on 6 matching bases. The sequencing used peripheral blood, collected on day 0 of AZD1222 vaccination. This receptor was taken from an adult in good health. The CDR3 sequence: CASRIRDGSSYEQYF. As DNA, the CDR3 is TGTGCCAGCAGGATTAGGGACGGGAGCTCCTACGAGCAGTACTTC.